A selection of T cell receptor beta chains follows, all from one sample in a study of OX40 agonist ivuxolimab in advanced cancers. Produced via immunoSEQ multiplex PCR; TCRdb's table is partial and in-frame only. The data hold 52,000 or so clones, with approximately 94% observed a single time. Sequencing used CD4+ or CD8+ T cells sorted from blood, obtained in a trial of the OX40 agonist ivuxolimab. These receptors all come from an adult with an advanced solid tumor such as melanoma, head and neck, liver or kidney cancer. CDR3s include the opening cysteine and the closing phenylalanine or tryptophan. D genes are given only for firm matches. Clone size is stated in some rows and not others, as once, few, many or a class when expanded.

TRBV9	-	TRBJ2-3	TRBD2	CASSPRTSSTDTQYF	TGTGCCAGCAGCCCCAGGACTAGCTCCACAGATACGCAGTATTTT
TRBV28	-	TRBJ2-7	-	CASSLNEGPGEQYF	TGTGCCAGCAGTTTGAATGAAGGCCCAGGAGAGCAGTACTTC
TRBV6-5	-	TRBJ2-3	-	CASRSGPAGDTQYF	TGTGCCAGCAGATCAGGACCCGCCGGGGATACGCAGTATTTT
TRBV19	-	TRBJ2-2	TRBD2	CASSIMAGEAGELFF	TGTGCCAGTAGTATAATGGCGGGAGAGGCCGGGGAGCTGTTTTTT
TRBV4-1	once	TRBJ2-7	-	CASSQTGRREQYF	TGCGCCAGCAGCCAAACAGGCCGGCGAGAGCAGTACTTC
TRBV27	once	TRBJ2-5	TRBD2	CASSFLAGGQETQYF	TGTGCCAGCAGTTTTCTAGCGGGGGGCCAAGAGACCCAGTACTTC
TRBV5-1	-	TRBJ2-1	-	CASSLASHEQFF	TGCGCCAGCAGCCTAGCATCCCATGAGCAGTTCTTC
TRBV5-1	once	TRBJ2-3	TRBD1	CASSPGQDWSSTDTQYF	TGCGCCAGCAGTCCCGGACAGGACTGGAGCTCCACAGATACGCAGTATTTT
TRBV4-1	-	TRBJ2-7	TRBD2	CASSAGTSGYEQYF	TGCGCCAGCAGCGCCGGGACTAGCGGCTACGAGCAGTACTTC
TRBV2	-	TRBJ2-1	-	CASSGGNYNEQFF	TGTGCCAGCAGTGGGGGCAATTACAATGAGCAGTTCTTC
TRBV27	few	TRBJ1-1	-	CASRARRITEAFF	TGTGCCAGCAGGGCGAGGAGGATCACTGAAGCTTTCTTT
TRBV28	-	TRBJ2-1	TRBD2	CASSLTLAVANEQFF	TGTGCCAGCAGTTTAACCCTAGCGGTAGCCAATGAGCAGTTCTTC
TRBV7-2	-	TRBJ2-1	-	CASSPAWSVQYNEQFF	TGTGCCAGCAGCCCCGCTTGGTCAGTTCAATACAATGAGCAGTTCTTC
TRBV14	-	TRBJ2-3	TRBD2	CASSQTLGGSQYF	TGTGCCAGCAGCCAAACCCTGGGAGGGTCGCAGTATTTT
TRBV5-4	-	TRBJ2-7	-	CASSMDSYEQYF	TGTGCCAGCAGTATGGACTCCTACGAGCAGTACTTC
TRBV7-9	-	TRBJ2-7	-	CASSPRPPRAHYEQYF	TGTGCCAGCAGCCCGAGGCCCCCGCGGGCTCACTACGAGCAGTACTTC
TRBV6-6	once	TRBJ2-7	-	CASGFDEQYF	TGTGCCAGCGGGTTCGACGAGCAGTACTTC
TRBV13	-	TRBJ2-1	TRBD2	CASSLGPGLAGGPGVIGEQFF	TGTGCCAGCAGCTTAGGCCCAGGACTAGCGGGAGGGCCCGGGGTGATCGGTGAGCAGTTCTTC
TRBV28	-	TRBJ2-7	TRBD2	CAVQQGGLAGYVHEQYF	TGTGCCGTACAGCAGGGTGGGCTAGCGGGATATGTGCACGAGCAGTACTTC
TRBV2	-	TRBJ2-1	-	CASRIPRPDNEQFF	TGTGCCAGCAGGATCCCTAGACCGGACAATGAGCAGTTCTTC
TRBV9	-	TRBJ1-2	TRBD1	CASSVQGEDYGYTF	TGTGCCAGCAGCGTTCAGGGGGAGGACTATGGCTACACCTTC
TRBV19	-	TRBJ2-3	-	CASSIKEVPDTQYF	TGTGCCAGTAGTATTAAAGAAGTCCCAGATACGCAGTATTTT
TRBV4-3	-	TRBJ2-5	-	CASGTRKSANGETQYF	TGCGCCAGCGGAACACGGAAATCCGCTAACGGGGAGACCCAGTACTTC
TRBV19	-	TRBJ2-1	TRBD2	CASVAGGTYNEQFF	TGTGCCAGTGTAGCGGGAGGGACCTACAATGAGCAGTTCTTC
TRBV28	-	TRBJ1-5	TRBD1	CASSPDRGAWPQHF	TGTGCCAGCAGTCCTGACAGGGGGGCATGGCCCCAGCATTTT
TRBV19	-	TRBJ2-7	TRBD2	CASSLRGDGSYEQYF	TGTGCCAGTAGTCTTCGGGGGGATGGGTCCTACGAGCAGTACTTC
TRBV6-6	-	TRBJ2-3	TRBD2	CASSPPTSGSTDTQYF	TGTGCCAGCAGTCCCCCGACTAGCGGGAGTACAGATACGCAGTATTTT